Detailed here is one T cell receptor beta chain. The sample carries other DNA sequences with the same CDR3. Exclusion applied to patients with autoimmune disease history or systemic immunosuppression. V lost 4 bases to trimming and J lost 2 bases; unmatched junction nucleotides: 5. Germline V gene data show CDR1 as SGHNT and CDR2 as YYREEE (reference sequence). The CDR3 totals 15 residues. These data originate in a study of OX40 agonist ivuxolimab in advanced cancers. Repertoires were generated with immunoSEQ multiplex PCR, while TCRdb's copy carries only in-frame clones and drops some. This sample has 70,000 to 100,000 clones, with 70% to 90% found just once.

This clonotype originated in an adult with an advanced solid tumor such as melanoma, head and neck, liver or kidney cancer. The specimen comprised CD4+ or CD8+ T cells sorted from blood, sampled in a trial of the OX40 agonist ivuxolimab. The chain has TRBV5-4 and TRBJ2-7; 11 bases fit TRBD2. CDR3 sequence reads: CASSPGTSGTYEQYF. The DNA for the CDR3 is TGTGCCAGCAGCCCCGGGACTAGCGGAACCTACGAGCAGTACTTC. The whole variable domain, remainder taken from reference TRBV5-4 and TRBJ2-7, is ETGVTQSPTHLIKTRGQQVTLRCSSQSGHNTVSWYQQALGQGPQFIFQYYREEENGRGNFPPRFSGLQFPNYSSELNVNALELDDSALYLCASSPGTSGTYEQYFGPGTRLTVT.